A single TCR beta chain is shown here with its context. The sample belongs to a study of control samples from healthy donors and cancer patients. V dropped 1 base and J dropped 2; count of bases not matched to a gene: 5. CDR3 length: 15 amino acids. Germline CDR1 is SGHRS and CDR2 is YFSETQ. Sequenced by immunoSEQ multiplex PCR; TCRdb stores in-frame clones only, minus some. The sample consists of roughly 73,000 clones, approximately 92% of them appearing once. This chain joins TRBV5-1 and TRBJ2-5; 7 nucleotides agree with TRBD1. The clonotype was recovered from a woman aged 55-75 years in good health. Sample: blood. This CDR3 reads CASSLMRGRQETQYF. As DNA, the CDR3 is TGCGCCAGCAGCTTGATGAGGGGGCGGCAAGAGACCCAGTACTTC.